What follows are 13 T cell receptor beta chains derived from one specimen sequenced in a study of beta chain features in type 1 diabetes. Study conclusions and caveats: TCRB CDR3s were moderately but significantly shorter in Type 1 diabetes patients in all four CD4+ subsets.

Expressed TCRB transcripts were sequenced because the entire RNA isolate underwent reverse transcription. Assay used: immunoSEQ multiplex PCR; TCRdb lists only in-frame clones, some missing. Of about 260,000 clones in the sample, roughly 22% were seen once. These receptors have no known antigen. Material for sequencing was naive CD4+ T cells from blood. The receptors come from a woman aged 35 to 49 with type 1 diabetes.

The rearrangement uses TRBV28 and TRBJ2-6; 8 nucleotides match TRBD1. In germline, CDR1 is MDHEN, CDR2 SYDVKM. The V gene end was trimmed by 4 bases and the J gene end by 0 bases; junction bases not matched to a gene: 2. The CDR3 spans 16 residues. This chain's CDR3 is CASSSDRGSGANVLTF. The CDR3 nucleotides read TGTGCCAGCAGTTCAGACAGGGGCTCTGGGGCCAACGTCCTGACTTTC.

The chain couples TRBV7-2 to TRBJ2-3; possibly TRBD2 for D (6 bases). V was clipped by 5 bases and J by 2 bases, with 14 bases between them. The CDR3 totals 15 residues. Germline lookup yields CDR1 SGHTA and CDR2 FQGNSA. The CDR3 sequence: CASSLVGGVTDTQYF. CDR3 bases: TGTGCCAGCAGCCTCGTGGGGGGAGTCACAGATACGCAGTATTTT.

The rearrangement links TRBV10-3 to TRBJ1-2; D might be TRBD1 (6 bases). The CDR3 runs to 14 residues. Deletions cut 2 bases from V and 7 bases from J, with 14 bases between. Germline V gives CDR1 ENHRY, CDR2 SYGVKD. The CDR3, as DNA: TGTGCCATCAGTGAGACAACAGGGACCAGTGGCTACACCTTC. Protein sequence: CAISETTGTSGYTF.

The chain recombines TRBV9 with TRBJ2-7; possible D gene TRBD2, 5 bases. The CDR3 extends over 15 amino acids. The V end was cut by 0 bases, the J end by 2 bases, with 12 bases between. Germline V gene lookup returns CDR1 SGDLS and CDR2 YYNGEE. The CDR3, as DNA: TGTGCCAGCAGCGTAGGCGGCGGACTCCCCTACGAGCAGTACTTC. Amino acid sequence: CASSVGGGLPYEQYF. Using reference TRBV9 and TRBJ2-7 for the parts outside the CDR3, the full variable domain is DSGVTQTPKHLITATGQRVTLRCSPRSGDLSVYWYQQSLDQGLQFLIQYYNGEERAKGNILERFSAQQFPDLHSELNLSSLELGDSALYFCASSVGGGLPYEQYFGPGTRLTVT.

This clone was counted between two and nine times. The V call is TRBV2, the J call TRBJ2-1, with a possible D match to TRBD2 (6 bases). This CDR3 has 15 residues. Germline V CDR1 and CDR2: SNHLY, FYNNEI. The V and J ends lost 7 bases and 8 bases respectively, with 21 bases between them. The CDR3: CASKPPGSPADEQFF. The CDR3 nucleotides are TGTGCCAGCAAGCCTCCCGGGAGCCCTGCCGATGAGCAGTTCTTC.

The sample holds a few counts of this clone. This chain links TRBV5-1 with TRBJ2-7, with TRBD2 matching over 8 bases. Germline lookup yields CDR1 SGHRS and CDR2 YFSETQ. The CDR3 length is 13 residues. With V trimmed by 4 bases and J by 6 bases, 6 bases remained unmatched. The CDR3 sequence is CASSAGTSGEQYF. As DNA, the CDR3 is TGCGCCAGCAGCGCGGGGACTAGTGGCGAGCAGTACTTC.

The J gene is TRBJ1-2, the V gene TRBV9; the D is unclear. Germline V gives CDR1 SGDLS, CDR2 YYNGEE. V was cut by 4 bases and J by 7 bases, with 8 bases left in between. The CDR3 length is 11 residues. CDR3 sequence (DNA): TGTGCCAGCAGCCGCGAGGGTGGCTACACCTTC. This sequence encodes CASSREGGYTF.

The rearrangement joins TRBV7-8 to TRBJ1-5, with D hard to call. CDR1 is SGHVS, CDR2 FQNEAQ, per germline. V was clipped by 3 bases and J by 7 bases, with 10 bases between them. There are 13 residues in the CDR3. The CDR3 DNA reads as TGTGCCAGCAGCTTCCCAGGCGGGCAGCCCCAGCATTTT. Protein: CASSFPGGQPQHF. The full variable domain, with the rest looked up from reference TRBV7-8 and TRBJ1-5, is GAGVSQSPRYKVAKRGQDVALRCDPISGHVSLFWYQQALGQGPEFLTYFQNEAQLDKSGLPSDRFFAERPEGSVSTLKIQRTQQEDSAVYLCASSFPGGQPQHFGDGTRLSIL.

This chain joins TRBV15 and TRBJ2-4, with D possibly TRBD2 on 5 matching bases. The germline CDR1 and CDR2 sequences are LNHNV and YYDKDF (reference sequence). V was clipped by 4 bases and J by 8 bases, with 6 bases between them. The CDR3 is 11 residues long. This CDR3 is CATSMRDIQYF. The CDR3 coding sequence is TGTGCCACCAGCATGAGGGACATTCAGTACTTC.

This chain uses TRBV7-9 with TRBJ2-7; D gene unclear. The V gene lost 0 bases and the J gene lost 6 bases, with 15 bases spanning the gap. Germline V CDR1 and CDR2: SEHNR, FQNEAQ (reference sequence). The CDR3 runs to 15 residues. DNA of the CDR3: TGTGCCAGCAGCTTAGCAGCAATGCAAAGGAGCGAGCAGTACTTC. Amino acids: CASSLAAMQRSEQYF.

In regard to this clone: The same CDR3 also results from other DNA sequences found in this sample. The V gene is TRBV29-1, the J gene TRBJ1-1; 7 bases match TRBD1. Trimming removed 3 bases from V and 1 base from J; junction bases left unmatched: 2. This CDR3 is built from 13 residues. The germline V gene encodes CDR1 SQVTM and CDR2 ANQGSEA. The CDR3 DNA reads as TGCAGCGTTGAGAGACAGGGGAACACTGAAGCTTTCTTT. This translates into CSVERQGNTEAFF.

CDR3 coding DNA: TGTGCCATCAGTAGCGGCGGAGCAACTAATGAAAAACTGTTTTTT. Translating gives CAISSGGATNEKLFF. The rearrangement joins TRBV10-3 to TRBJ1-4, with D unresolved. Germline V gene data show CDR1 as ENHRY and CDR2 as SYGVKD. CDR3 length: 15 amino acids. The V end was cut by 5 bases, the J end by 0 bases, with 10 bases between.

This chain joins TRBV5-1 and TRBJ1-1; D gene uncertain. V lost 1 base and J lost 1, with 8 bases in between. CDR3 length: 14 amino acids. The germline V gene has CDR1 SGHRS and CDR2 YFSETQ. The chain's CDR3 is CASSLSSGNTEAFF. The CDR3 nucleotides read TGCGCCAGCAGCTTGTCTTCCGGGAACACTGAAGCTTTCTTT. Filled out from reference TRBV5-1 and TRBJ1-1, the complete variable domain reads KAGVTQTPRYLIKTRGQQVTLSCSPISGHRSVSWYQQTPGQGLQFLFEYFSETQRNKGNFPGRFSGRQFSNSRSEMNVSTLELGDSALYLCASSLSSGNTEAFFGQGTRLTVV.